The rows below give T cell receptor beta chains drawn from one sample of a study of vaccination effects on CD4 cells after COVID-19. No antigen has been identified for these receptors. Only in-frame clones appear in the TCRdb table, and some are missing; sequencing was by immunoSEQ multiplex PCR. The sample consists of under 70,000 clones, around two thirds of them appearing once. The specimen was CD4+ T cells from PBMCs cultured without peptide, collected after COVID-19 vaccination. These receptors were collected from a human donor who received a COVID-19 vaccine. Each CDR3 is given with its conserved first and last residue. Fields, in order: V gene, J gene, CDR3 protein.

V gene: TRBV4-3
J gene: TRBJ2-2
CDR3 protein: CASSQDRKSGTGELFF

V gene: TRBV4-1
J gene: TRBJ1-5
CDR3 protein: CASSQTGDYQPQHF

V gene: TRBV10-3
J gene: TRBJ1-5
CDR3 protein: CAISTGQGDQPQHF

V gene: TRBV7-6
J gene: TRBJ1-4
CDR3 protein: CASSLLLGTTNEKLFF

V gene: TRBV19
J gene: TRBJ1-3
CDR3 protein: CASSKGFGNSISGNTIYF

V gene: TRBV19
J gene: TRBJ1-6
CDR3 protein: CASKGRTGQHNSPLHF

V gene: TRBV2
J gene: TRBJ1-5
CDR3 protein: CASSASDRGRQPQHF

V gene: TRBV5-1
J gene: TRBJ1-6
CDR3 protein: CASSLASSDNSPLHF

V gene: TRBV10-3
J gene: TRBJ2-5
CDR3 protein: CAISGGMGETQYF

V gene: TRBV2
J gene: TRBJ2-1
CDR3 protein: CASSDLRGSYNEQFF

V gene: TRBV6-1
J gene: TRBJ2-1
CDR3 protein: CASREKGLAGMEEQFF

V gene: TRBV5-8
J gene: TRBJ2-3
CDR3 protein: CASSLGNLAGGHTDTQYF

V gene: TRBV2
J gene: TRBJ2-2
CDR3 protein: CASRGTSGYTGELFF

V gene: TRBV5-8
J gene: TRBJ1-5
CDR3 protein: CASSSQTHNQPQHF

V gene: TRBV4-3
J gene: TRBJ2-3
CDR3 protein: CASSRGTTSTDTQYF

V gene: TRBV2
J gene: TRBJ2-2
CDR3 protein: CASKTGQGKRANTGELFF

V gene: TRBV7-2
J gene: TRBJ1-5
CDR3 protein: CASSSHPEQPQHF

V gene: TRBV7-3
J gene: TRBJ2-2
CDR3 protein: CASSLRWDNTGELFF

V gene: TRBV24-1
J gene: TRBJ2-4
CDR3 protein: CAPRGDKNIQYF

V gene: TRBV10-3
J gene: TRBJ2-5
CDR3 protein: CAIASGGFQETQYF

V gene: TRBV5-1
J gene: TRBJ1-1
CDR3 protein: CASSLATGRTEAFF

V gene: TRBV9
J gene: TRBJ1-6
CDR3 protein: CASSVEDYYNSPLHF